These 22 T cell receptor beta chains share one sample of origin, sequenced in a study of blood T cell repertoires in COVID-19. Sequencing was performed with immunoSEQ multiplex PCR; in TCRdb, only in-frame clones are kept and a portion is missing. Altogether approximately 30,000 clones are present, roughly 86% being singletons, with the ten largest covering 40% to 45%. The sample consisted of peripheral blood. These receptors all stem from a human donor in a cohort sampled during active COVID-19.

The chain carries TRBV7-8 and TRBJ1-5, with a possible D match to TRBD1 (6 bases). The CDR3 is 16 residues long. Germline CDR1 is SGHVS and CDR2 is FQNEAQ. Trimming took off 1 base at V and 0 bases at J, with 10 bases between the two ends. The CDR3 spells CASSLGNRVSNQPQHF. Written as DNA, the CDR3 is TGTGCCAGCAGCTTAGGAAACAGGGTTAGCAATCAGCCCCAGCATTTT.

The chain employs TRBV10-3 and TRBJ1-1, with TRBD1 as a possible D gene (6 bases). The CDR3 loop spans 15 amino acids. Germline V gene sequence: CDR1 ENHRY, CDR2 SYGVKD. V lost 3 bases and J 2 bases, leaving 13 bases between the germline ends. The CDR3 sequence: CAISDWGGRNTEAFF. As DNA, the CDR3 is TGTGCCATCAGTGATTGGGGGGGGCGAAACACTGAAGCTTTCTTT.

This rearrangement joins TRBV6-5 to TRBJ2-1; 7 nucleotides line up with TRBD2. Trimming cost V 2 bases and J 9 bases; bases outside gene matches: 10. Germline lookup yields CDR1 MNHEY and CDR2 SVGAGI. The CDR3 runs to 15 residues. The CDR3 DNA follows: TGTGCCAGCAGTTACGGAGCGGGGACCTACGGTGAGCAGTTCTTC. This sequence encodes CASSYGAGTYGEQFF.

CDR3 DNA: TGTGCCAGCTCACCATCGATGCAGGGCACCGGGGAGCTGTTTTTT. As protein: CASSPSMQGTGELFF. V gene TRBV18 combines with J gene TRBJ2-2; tentative D call: TRBD1 (5 bases). V was shortened by 2 bases and J by 4 bases, with 11 bases between the two germline ends. Per germline, CDR1 KGHSH and CDR2 LQKENI. The length of the CDR3 is 15 residues.

The chain joins TRBV18 to TRBJ1-1; D call uncertain. This CDR3 spans 15 amino acids. V lost 3 bases, J lost 1 base, and 12 bases lay in between. Per germline, CDR1 KGHSH and CDR2 LQKENI. As DNA, the CDR3 is TGTGCCAGCTCACCCTTCGTACACACGAACACTGAAGCTTTCTTT. It encodes CASSPFVHTNTEAFF.

CDR3: CASSPGTGGVRGYTF. The CDR3 DNA is TGTGCCAGCAGCCCTGGGACAGGGGGCGTTCGTGGCTACACCTTC. The rearrangement links TRBV7-2 to TRBJ1-2; TRBD1 agrees at 12 bases. V lost 5 bases and J lost 7; bases outside the gene matches: 8. CDR1 and CDR2 from the germline V gene are SGHTA and FQGNSA. CDR3 length: 15 amino acids.

The rearrangement joins TRBV5-4 to TRBJ2-1; 7 bases are a match to TRBD2. This CDR3 spans 14 amino acids. J lost 4 bases, V lost 0 bases, and 1 base had no gene match. CDR1 and CDR2 from the germline V gene are SGHNT and YYREEE (reference sequence). CDR3: CASSLVGRYNEQFF. CDR3 coding DNA: TGTGCCAGCAGCTTGGTCGGGAGGTACAATGAGCAGTTCTTC.

This clone was seen just once. The chain has TRBV15 and TRBJ1-5; the D is unclear. Looked up from germline, CDR1 is LNHNV and CDR2 is YYDKDF (reference sequence). The CDR3 consists of 14 residues. V was clipped by 0 bases and J by 6 bases, with 9 bases between them. CDR3 DNA sequence: TGTGCCACCAGCAGAGAGGCGGAGGGTCAGCCCCAGCATTTT. Protein: CATSREAEGQPQHF.

The rearrangement links TRBV15 to TRBJ2-1; 12 nucleotides line up with TRBD1. The CDR3 has 15 residues. Trimming took 5 bases from V and 8 from J; bases not matched to a gene: 7. Germline-derived CDR1 and CDR2 are LNHNV and YYDKDF (reference sequence). CDR3 DNA: TGTGCCACCAGCGGGGGACAGGGGGCTTACGATGAGCAGTTCTTC. Translating gives CATSGGQGAYDEQFF.

The chain couples TRBV11-2 to TRBJ2-5; 8 positions match TRBD2. The ends lost 7 bases at V and 2 bases at J; junction bases unmatched: 3. CDR3 length: 13 amino acids. Germline CDR1 and CDR2: SGHAT and FQNNGV. CDR3: CASTAGGQETQYF. CDR3 nucleotide sequence: TGTGCCAGCACGGCGGGGGGACAAGAGACCCAGTACTTC.

The chain has TRBV6-1 and TRBJ2-7, with 10 nucleotides matching TRBD2. The CDR3 is 16 residues long. Germline CDR1 and CDR2: MNHNS and SASEGT. J gave up 2 bases and V 1 base, and 5 bases lay outside the gene matches. The CDR3 region has the DNA TGTGCCAGCAGTGAAGGCCCTAGCGGGGGCCCCTACGAGCAGTACTTC. Translating it yields CASSEGPSGGPYEQYF.

This rearrangement joins TRBV19 to TRBJ1-5, with no clear D. The germline V and J ends were trimmed by 6 bases and 0 bases, with 12 bases remaining between them. CDR3 length equals 15 residues. From germline, CDR1 is LNHDA and CDR2 SQIVND (reference sequence). DNA of the CDR3: TGTGCCAGTAGCCCCCCGGGTTTTAGCAATCAGCCCCAGCATTTT. The encoded protein is CASSPPGFSNQPQHF.

This chain links TRBV27 with TRBJ1-6; D possibly corresponds to TRBD1 (5 bases). The CDR3 spans 13 residues. The V end lost 3 bases, the J end lost 6 bases, and 6 bases lay between the germline ends. Germline V gives CDR1 MNHEY, CDR2 SMNVEV (reference sequence). CDR3 DNA: TGTGCCAGCAGTTTTCAGGGTAATTCACCCCTCCACTTT. Translation: CASSFQGNSPLHF.

V and J are TRBV7-2 and TRBJ1-3; D gene ambiguous. V lost 1 base and J 5 bases, leaving 12 bases between the germline ends. Germline V gene sequence: CDR1 SGHTA, CDR2 FQGNSA. This CDR3 has 15 residues. CDR3 in amino acids: CASSLGVGLRNTIYF. DNA for the CDR3: TGTGCCAGCAGCTTAGGAGTTGGGCTCAGAAACACCATATATTTT.

This chain uses TRBV4-3 with TRBJ2-3; D is ambiguous. CDR1 and CDR2 (germline): LGHNA, YSLEER. The CDR3 consists of 13 residues. V gave up 0 bases and J gave up 13 bases, with 14 bases separating them. The CDR3 reads CASSQDRDRRKYF. The CDR3 DNA reads as TGCGCCAGCAGCCAAGATCGTGATCGGAGAAAGTATTTT.

CDR3 sequence: CASSQQAGGLVGELFF. CDR3 coding DNA: TGTGCCAGCAGCCAACAAGCGGGGGGGCTTGTCGGGGAGCTGTTTTTT. The chain links TRBV3-1 (or the pseudogene TRBV3-2) to TRBJ2-2; 10 bases are a match to TRBD2. Germline-derived CDR1 and CDR2 are LGHDT and YNNKEL (reference sequence). V gave up 2 bases and J gave up 7 bases; unmatched junction bases: 7. The CDR3 covers 16 residues.

The CDR3 DNA is TGTGCCAGCAGCTGGGACAGCTACAATGAGCAGTTCTTC. Its protein is CASSWDSYNEQFF. This chain links TRBV5-5 with TRBJ2-1; 7 positions match TRBD1. V was clipped by 3 bases and J by 3 bases; unmatched bases: 0. Germline-derived CDR1 and CDR2 are SGHKS and YYEKEE (reference sequence). There are 13 residues in the CDR3.

V usage is TRBV14 and J usage is TRBJ2-1; a possible D gene is TRBD2 (7 bases). CDR1 and CDR2 from the germline V gene are SGHDN and FVKESK. Trimming took 3 bases from V and 8 from J, leaving 14 bases between them. The CDR3 totals 14 residues. DNA of the CDR3: TGTGCCAGCAGCCACGGGGGGCCCCAGGATGAGCAGTTCTTC. Residues: CASSHGGPQDEQFF. Together with reference TRBV14 and TRBJ2-1, the CDR3 gives the full variable domain: EAGVTQFPSHSVIEKGQTVTLRCDPISGHDNLYWYRRVMGKEIKFLLHFVKESKQDESGMPNNRFLAERTGGTYSTLKVQPAELEDSGVYFCASSHGGPQDEQFFGPGTRLTVL.

The chain couples TRBV5-5 to TRBJ2-7; 7 bases are a match to TRBD2. Germline values: CDR1 SGHKS, CDR2 YYEKEE (reference sequence). V gave up 1 base and J gave up 6 bases; unmatched junction bases: 7. CDR3 length: 14 residues. Here the CDR3 reads CASSLWGGRREQYF. CDR3 in DNA: TGTGCCAGCAGCTTGTGGGGGGGTCGCCGCGAGCAGTACTTC.

The chain is built from TRBV7-9 and TRBJ1-4; D may be TRBD1 (5 bases). V was cut by 1 base and J by 4 bases, with 10 bases left in between. The CDR3 contains 15 residues. The germline V gene encodes CDR1 SEHNR and CDR2 FQNEAQ (reference sequence). CDR3 protein: CASSLGDSLNEKLFF. Here the CDR3 DNA reads TGTGCCAGCAGCTTAGGTGACAGTCTTAATGAAAAACTGTTTTTT.

This chain links TRBV2 with TRBJ2-3; 10 nucleotides agree with TRBD2. CDR3 length equals 15 residues. Per germline, CDR1 SNHLY and CDR2 FYNNEI. Trimming cost V 6 bases and J 4 bases; bases outside gene matches: 7. The CDR3 DNA reads as TGTGCCAGCAGACCGGGACTAGCGACGTCAGATACGCAGTATTTT. Its protein product is CASRPGLATSDTQYF. Full variable domain (outside the CDR3, taken from reference TRBV2 and TRBJ2-3): EPEVTQTPSHQVTQMGQEVILRCVPISNHLYFYWYRQILGQKVEFLVSFYNNEISEKSEIFDDQFSVERPDGSNFTLKIRSTKLEDSAMYFCASRPGLATSDTQYFGPGTRLTVL.

This chain joins TRBV5-5 and TRBJ2-3; 13 bases map to TRBD2. V was pared by 1 base and J by 2 bases, with 10 bases of the junction left unmatched. The CDR3 has 19 residues. Per germline, CDR1 SGHKS and CDR2 YYEKEE (reference sequence). Here the CDR3 DNA reads TGTGCCAGCAGCTTGTTACCTCCGACTAGCGGGGGGTTCACAGATACGCAGTATTTT. Translated: CASSLLPPTSGGFTDTQYF.